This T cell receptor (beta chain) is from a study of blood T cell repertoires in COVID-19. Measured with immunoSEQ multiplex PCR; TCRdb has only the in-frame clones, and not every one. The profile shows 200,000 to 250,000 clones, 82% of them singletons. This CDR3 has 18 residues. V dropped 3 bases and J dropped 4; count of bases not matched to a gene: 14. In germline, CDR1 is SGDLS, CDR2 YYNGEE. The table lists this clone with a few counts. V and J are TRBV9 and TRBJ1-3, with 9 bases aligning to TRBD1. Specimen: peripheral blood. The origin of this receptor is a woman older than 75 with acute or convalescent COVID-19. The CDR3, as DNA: TGTGCCAGCAGCGCTAGGGACAGGGCCCCTTTGAGCGGAAACACCATATATTTT. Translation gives CASSARDRAPLSGNTIYF.